Listed below are T cell receptor beta chains from one sample, sequenced in a study of cytomegalovirus exposure and HLA in healthy donors. Assay: immunoSEQ multiplex PCR; the TCRdb copy retains only in-frame clones and omits some. Of some 140,000 clones in the sample, approximately 77% are singletons; the top ten hold around 2%. The sample taken for sequencing was PBMCs. These receptors originate from a man aged 30-40 years in good health and CMV-seronegative. Each CDR3 is given without its conserved first and last residue.

TRBV5-1	14	TRBJ2-1	ASTQLITGVGNEQF
TRBV2	15	TRBJ1-3	ASSEAEGGRDGNTIY
TRBV28	13	TRBJ2-3	ASTSAGDIADTQY
TRBV10-2	13	TRBJ1-5	ASSESGTLWRPQH
TRBV5-1	15	TRBJ2-1	ASSFWSDGTGGTEQF
TRBV2	15	TRBJ2-6	ASSDRGSFSGANVLT
TRBV2	11	TRBJ1-2	ASRATGGDGYT
TRBV7-9	12	TRBJ2-3	ASLGQGSTDTQY
TRBV28	13	TRBJ2-7	ASSLYPGKAIEQY
TRBV6-1	11	TRBJ1-2	ASSDSGAGGYT
TRBV9	13	TRBJ2-1	ASSAPGLAPNEQF
TRBV5-6	13	TRBJ1-5	ASSLYRGLYQPQH
TRBV5-1	11	TRBJ2-7	ASSPGTGTEQY
TRBV7-9	11	TRBJ2-7	ASSLRGVYEQY
TRBV7-9	13	TRBJ1-3	ASSSGEVSGNTIY
TRBV4-1	13	TRBJ2-7	ASRGIGGSSYEQY
TRBV5-1	16	TRBJ1-5	ASSLAPRGQASNQPQH
TRBV30	11	TRBJ2-7	AWRLAGSYEQY
TRBV30	11	TRBJ2-1	AWEREGSNEQF
TRBV10-1	10	TRBJ1-1	ASSTGNTEAF
TRBV4-2	17	TRBJ2-2	ASSRDVLTSPTNTGELF
TRBV9	15	TRBJ2-3	ASSVGDTSGPTDTQY
TRBV7-9	13	TRBJ2-6	ASSGGLARANVLT
TRBV6-1	12	TRBJ2-7	ASSEGFSGSEQY
TRBV4-1	12	TRBJ1-2	ASSQDRGTSGYT
TRBV30	14	TRBJ1-1	AWSNPWTGKNTEAF
TRBV7-2	14	TRBJ2-2	ASSFASGVGTGELF